This TCR beta chain stems from a study of T cell responses to AZD1222 COVID-19 vaccine. Assay used: immunoSEQ multiplex PCR; TCRdb lists only in-frame clones, some missing. The sample lists 150,000 to 200,000 clones; 88% were seen once. The CDR3 is made up of 14 amino acids. Germline CDR1 and CDR2: PRHDT and FYEKMQ (reference sequence). V lost 0 bases and J lost 2, with 5 bases in between. The chain carries TRBV13 and TRBJ1-5; D is possibly TRBD1 (5 bases). This receptor was obtained from an adult who received the AZD1222 COVID-19 vaccine. Material: peripheral blood, obtained 28 days after the second AZD1222 dose. CDR3 sequence reads: CASSLGQGNQPQHF. CDR3 DNA sequence: TGTGCCAGCAGCTTAGGACAGGGCAATCAGCCCCAGCATTTT. Full variable domain (outside the CDR3, taken from reference TRBV13 and TRBJ1-5): AAGVIQSPRHLIKEKRETATLKCYPIPRHDTVYWYQQGPGQDPQFLISFYEKMQSDKGSIPDRFSAQQFSDYHSELNMSSLELGDSALYFCASSLGQGNQPQHFGDGTRLSIL.